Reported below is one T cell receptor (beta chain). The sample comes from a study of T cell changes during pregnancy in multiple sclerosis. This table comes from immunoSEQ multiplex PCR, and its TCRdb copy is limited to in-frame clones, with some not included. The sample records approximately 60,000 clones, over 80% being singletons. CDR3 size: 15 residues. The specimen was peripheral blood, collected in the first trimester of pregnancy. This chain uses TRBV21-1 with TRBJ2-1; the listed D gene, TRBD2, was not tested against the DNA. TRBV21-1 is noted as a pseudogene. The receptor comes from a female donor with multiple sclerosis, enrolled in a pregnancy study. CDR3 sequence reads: CAAHIGVSGDNEQFF. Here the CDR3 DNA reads TGTGCCGCACATATAGGGGTGAGCGGGGACAATGAGCAGTTCTTC.